Reported below is one T cell receptor (beta chain). This clone was counted a single time. It lacks a known antigen. Base qualities are not at hand, and no much larger clone is one base apart. The cohort was made up of 500 to 800 healthy bone marrow donors. At the time of sampling, every cohort member was nominally healthy, though immune exposures that went unrecorded were likely present. The donor was CMV seropositive and was included in the group of about 290 seropositive cohort members. Every donor gave a peripheral blood sample, and the peripheral blood mononuclear cells from that sample were used for TCR beta sequencing. Genomic DNA extraction from the blood cell samples was performed with the Qiagen DNeasy Blood Extraction Kit. From the cysteine up to the phenylalanine, the CDR3 has a length of 16 residues. Just CDR3 DNA is preserved here, 48 bases in frame from base 1. Relative to germline, V is 3 bases shorter and J is 4 bases shorter, with 18 bases between their ends. CDR1 is given as ENHRY and CDR2 as SYGVKD, both from the germline V gene.

Library generation was performed with the immunoSEQ multiplex PCR assay. For the multiplex PCR, a mixture combining 60 forward primers for TCR Vbeta segments and 13 reverse primers for TCR Jbeta segments was used. The CDR3 region of rearranged TCR beta genes was amplified from genomic DNA with a multiplex PCR assay. On the Illumina HiSeq System, the amplified TCR beta libraries were sequenced as 87-base-pair reads. In the source study's methods: A later analysis counted tens of millions of unique TCR beta chains across the approximately 700 repertoires, and around 12 million of these chains were shared by at least two donors. A nearest-neighbor algorithm error-corrected the raw reads and collapsed the reads into unique sequences, merging closely related sequences to remove PCR and sequencing errors. To assign V, D and J gene segments, CDR3 sequences were aligned to IMGT reference sequences. For a sequence to be retained, a match of at least six nucleotides was required to both a V gene segment and a J gene segment. Rearrangements were classified as productive when the CDR3 lacked stop codons and remained in frame with V and J, and all other rearrangements were classified as non-productive. CDR3 was defined by IMGT convention, running from the second conserved V-encoded cysteine to the conserved J-encoded phenylalanine. In an earlier analysis of 587 of the donors, sequences lacking an unambiguous match to a single V gene segment were excluded. An earlier analysis of a few hundred of the donors classified V segments as functional when productive rearrangements were above 56.7% and as segregating when the standard deviation between donors was above 5%. A statistical classification framework was developed to diagnose cytomegalovirus status using the catalog of TCR beta chain sequences. A later analysis assigned V and J genes by comparing TCR nucleotide sequences with IMGT/GENE-DB human TR gene sequences. In a later analysis, CDR3 sequences and most-parsimonious VDJ recombination scenarios were assigned using the TCRdist pipeline. In a later analysis, each TCR beta chain was defined by its CDR3 amino acid sequence together with its V-gene family, and reads lacking a unique V-gene family were excluded. To address suspected cross-contamination and a sequencing artifact, a later analysis removed over 500 highly shared, low-generation-probability nucleotide sequences. In a later analysis, a clonal expansion index for each public chain was calculated from normalized within-repertoire ranks of inferred template counts. In a later analysis, generation probabilities were computed using a VDJ recombination model fitted to out-of-frame rearrangements, and the results were checked against IGoR. In a later analysis, hypergeometric tests were used to score TCR-TCR, TCR-HLA and TCR-CMV co-occurrence, with a repertoire-size bias correction applied to TCR pairs. In a later analysis, false discovery rates were estimated by permuting HLA or CMV assignments 20 times. In a later analysis, co-occurring TCRs were grouped with DBSCAN, and TCRdist sequence similarity was added when clustering was performed within HLA-allele-positive subsets. Repertoires with fewer than 30,000 or more than 120,000 public chains, plus five repertoires with anomalous nucleotide sharing, were excluded from co-occurrence clustering. The table was pulled from immuneACCESS by TCRdb, which kept in-frame rearrangements only. Such tables lose some clones; where checked, under half of the loss comes from unresolved V genes, and the rest has no known cause. V, J and clone size derive from that table, while D and trimming were established from the DNA sequence. The sample records 150,000 to 200,000 clones, more than 70% of which are singletons. The top ten clones comprise 1.5% to 2% of the sample.

This record comes from a study of cytomegalovirus exposure and HLA in healthy donors (dated by TCRdb to about 2017). With regard to the full study: In an earlier analysis of approximately 500 of the donors, around 290 Gb of sequence data and 90 million to 120 million unique TCR beta sequences from approximately 180 million T cells were reported. The T cell repertoires of under 750 subjects were profiled by immunosequencing and related to cytomegalovirus serostatus. The study was designed to test whether signatures of past pathogen exposure could be identified by cataloging public T cell receptors. Donor age, sex, ethnicity and CMV serostatus were collected together with the repertoire data. An earlier analysis of roughly 580 of the donors used high-throughput TCR beta sequencing to judge whether each TCR beta V gene segment behaved as functional or pseudogenic. All discovery cohort repertoires had been generated on a single sequencing platform. The later analysis used no new phenotypic data to find candidate immune exposures, relying instead on TCR beta sequences and their occurrence across donors. On average, roughly 200,000 unique TCR beta nucleotide sequences were sequenced per donor among more than 350 genotyped donors of the cohort, with around 19% of those sequences being non-productive. The number of donors typed differed by locus, with about 620-630 for A, B, C, DRB1 and DQB1, around 520 for DQA1, 600 to 610 for DPA1, and 400 to 490 for DPB1. HLA typing included class I and class II loci at four-digit resolution. Four to six DR-DQ haplotypes were handled as single units for association and clustering, since linkage in the cohort was strong. High-throughput TCR immunosequencing, statistical association of individual TCRs with disease status, and machine learning were combined to predict cytomegalovirus infection status. A later analysis re-examined previously published TCR beta repertoires from more than 600 donors and added high-resolution HLA genotyping to investigate patterns of TCR occurrence. Among the roughly 390 genotyped donors, under 90% belonged to the genetic ancestry cluster associated with self-reported Caucasian donors. Approximately 310 gigabases of sequencing data and approximately 84 million unique TCR sequences were included in an early release covering over 600 HLA-typed donors. A later genetic analysis used genome-wide SNP genotypes for about 55% of the 666 donors, treating that subset as a discovery cohort. A separate validation cohort of 100 to 150 different subjects was used in addition to the roughly 670-subject first cohort. General findings and caveats noted by the study authors: Strong co-occurrence of HLA alleles, especially DR and DQ, made assigning TCR associations to individual alleles difficult. In a later analysis, several top co-occurrence clusters were reported to appear linked to parvovirus B19, influenza, CMV and Epstein-Barr virus. According to a later genetic analysis, donors in an Asian-associated ancestry cluster had fewer N-insertions in productive TCRs than the approximately 650-donor mean. The presence/absence analyses assumed that sequencing depth was roughly uniform across donors, and that assumption may not be true. A further reported finding was that TCR beta sequences accurately predicted the HLA-A and HLA-B alleles for most subjects in the first cohort. The study gave a list of 150 to 200 TCR beta chains associated with cytomegalovirus. HLA typing was unavailable for some donors at each locus, so association tests used only the typed subset. Specific HLA alleles were associated with roughly 17,000 TCR beta sequences at a false discovery rate of 0.05 in a later analysis. Because the 87-base-pair reads could not distinguish some IMGT-functional V segments, including TRBV6-2 and TRBV6-3, those segments were excluded. Most TCR sequences were observed very rarely across donors, whereas some public TCRs were present in many individuals. Correlated functional status among segregating V segments might be attributable to linkage disequilibrium, but an unknown experimental factor could not be ruled out. In a later analysis, the rate of TCR association differed among HLA loci, with DRB1 alleles having the most associated TCRs and HLA-C alleles having the fewest. It was suggested by the authors that the approach could potentially be generalized to other disease states and immunological phenotypes. Because counts were too low, seventeen rarely observed V segments, including chromosome 9 orphons, were left out of the earlier analysis of a few hundred of the donors. The sequencing pipeline was judged likely to have produced a cluster of highly shared sequence variants as a technical artifact. In this cohort, only TCR beta chains were sequenced, and detectable features were limited by the absence of alpha or paired-chain data. The classifier was reported to diagnose cytomegalovirus status with high specificity and sensitivity in both the original and validation cohorts. In a later genetic analysis, a missense DCLRE1C variant was associated with V-gene and J-gene trimming of TCR beta chains, and the association was replicated in an independent cohort. According to a later analysis, most CMV-associated TCR beta chains appeared to be HLA-restricted, and the HLA associations seemed to be driven largely by CMV exposure. In an earlier analysis of several hundred of the donors, most TCR beta V segments were observed in productive rearrangements about 90% or about 30% of the time, broadly matching IMGT annotations. In a later analysis, HLA-associated TCR beta chains showed more clonal expansion and lower generation probabilities than non-associated chains that were equally common. Immune exposure information for the cohort was limited to CMV serostatus. A few of the identified cytomegalovirus-associated TCR beta chains were confirmed in vitro to be specific for cytomegalovirus antigens.

In this chain, TRBV10-3 is recombined with TRBJ1-2, with a weak D call of TRBD1 (6 bases match). The specimen was PBMCs. This clonotype originated in a man aged 35-49 years in good health and CMV-seropositive. The nucleotides are TGTGCCATCAGTGACCCTACAGGGCGGTCGGGCTATGGCTACACCTTC. Translation gives CAISDPTGRSGYGYTF.